The 23 T cell receptor beta chains below were found in one sample sequenced in a study of response to subunit inactivated influenza vaccine. TCRdb itself ran the RT-PCR reads through MiXCR, one entry per CDR3 protein. Of 860,000 or so distinct CDR3 sequences in the sample, around 20% were seen once. The material sequenced was PBMCs from blood, taken 4 to 6 days after vaccination. The receptors were gathered from a man aged 45 to 65 who received an inactivated influenza vaccine.

The rearrangement links TRBV3-1 to TRBJ2-1; no clear D gene. Germline V gives CDR1 LGHDT, CDR2 YNNKEL (reference sequence). Trimming left V 1 base short and J 7 bases short, with 11 bases between. The CDR3 runs 14 residues. For the CDR3, the DNA is TGTGCCAGCAGCCAAGTCTTTGGTCGGAATGAGCAGTTCTTC. It encodes CASSQVFGRNEQFF.

This clonotype was seen more than once but under ten times. The V call is TRBV11-2, the J call TRBJ2-7, with a weak D call TRBD1 (6 bases). CDR3 length equals 15 residues. Germline V gives CDR1 SGHAT, CDR2 FQNNGV. The V end lost 5 bases, the J end lost 7 bases, and 21 bases lay between the germline ends. The CDR3 DNA follows: TGTGCCAGCAGCGCACGGAGACAGGCTTGGGGGGAGCAGTACTTC. Protein sequence: CASSARRQAWGEQYF. The full variable domain, rest sourced from reference TRBV11-2 and TRBJ2-7, is EAGVAQSPRYKIIEKRQSVAFWCNPISGHATLYWYQQILGQGPKLLIQFQNNGVVDDSQLPKDRFSAERLKGVDSTLKIQPAKLEDSAVYLCASSARRQAWGEQYFGPGTRLTVT.

The chain has TRBV7-2 and TRBJ2-1; D remains unclear. With 6 bases removed from V and 6 bases from J, the gap between germline ends came to 18 bases. The CDR3 consists of 15 residues. Germline V CDR1 and CDR2: SGHTA, FQGNSA. CDR3 DNA sequence: TGTGCCAGCAGTCAATCCTTTGGGGTGGGCAATGAGCAGTTCTTC. It specifies CASSQSFGVGNEQFF.

This clonotype was detected a few times. The chain recombines TRBV7-9 with TRBJ1-5; no firm D call. V was trimmed by 5 bases and J by 4 bases, leaving 15 bases between them. In germline, CDR1 is SEHNR, CDR2 FQNEAQ (reference sequence). The CDR3 sequence is 15 residues long. The CDR3 sequence: CASSPTGRANQPQHF. CDR3 in DNA: TGTGCCAGCAGCCCGACCGGACGGGCAAATCAGCCCCAGCATTTT.

The V call is TRBV7-9, the J call TRBJ2-1, with 11 positions matching TRBD2. The CDR3 is 15 residues long. Germline V CDR1 and CDR2: SEHNR, FQNEAQ (reference sequence). The junction had 9 bases not matched to a gene; V was cut back by 7 bases and J by 7 bases. The CDR3, as DNA: TGTGCCAGCACCCAAGGTACTAGCGGGAGTAATGAGCAGTTCTTC. It translates to CASTQGTSGSNEQFF.

The chain has TRBV29-1 and TRBJ1-2; the match to TRBD1 covers 9 bases. V was clipped by 3 bases and J by 7 bases; unmatched bases: 6. CDR3 size: 13 residues. Germline V gene lookup returns CDR1 SQVTM and CDR2 ANQGSEA. This CDR3 reads CSVDGQGRGGYTF. CDR3 sequence (DNA): TGCAGCGTTGATGGACAGGGGAGAGGTGGCTACACCTTC.

The chain links TRBV4-1 to TRBJ2-1, with 11 bases that match TRBD2. Germline V lookup: CDR1 MGHRA, CDR2 YSYEKL. The CDR3 covers 16 residues. V shed 2 bases, J shed 5 bases, and the junction held 5 bases outside the gene matches. DNA of the CDR3: TGCGCCAGCAGCCAAACTAGCGGGGGCTTTAACAATGAGCAGTTCTTC. The encoded protein is CASSQTSGGFNNEQFF.

The sample holds a few counts of this clonotype. The rearrangement links TRBV12-3 or TRBV12-4 to TRBJ2-3; D perhaps matches TRBD1 (6 bases). V was clipped by 6 bases and J by 0 bases, with 13 bases between them. The CDR3 has 15 amino acids. CDR3 loop: CASSRDTASTDTQYF. The CDR3 nucleotides are TGTGCCAGCAGCCGGGACACTGCTAGCACAGATACGCAGTATTTT.

The genes are TRBV11-2 and TRBJ1-5; D is perhaps TRBD1 (6 bases). The germline V gene has CDR1 SGHAT and CDR2 FQNNGV. The CDR3 totals 14 residues. Trimming pared 5 bases from V and 7 bases from J, leaving 15 bases between. CDR3 DNA: TGTGCCAGCAGCCCGACCGACAGGCGGCAGCCCCAGCATTTT. This gives the protein CASSPTDRRQPQHF.

The chain is built from TRBV6-5 and TRBJ2-2; no clear D. The CDR3 runs to 15 residues. V was cut by 2 bases and J by 5 bases, with 12 bases left in between. CDR1 and CDR2 from the germline V gene are MNHEY and SVGAGI. In DNA form, the CDR3 reads TGTGCCAGCAGTTACGGGCATCTGGGGACCGGGGAGCTGTTTTTT. Amino acids: CASSYGHLGTGELFF.

This clonotype was seen only a few times. The chain recombines TRBV4-3 with TRBJ2-7, with 7 positions matching TRBD2. Germline lookup yields CDR1 LGHNA and CDR2 YSLEER. The CDR3 runs 13 residues. Losses at the gene ends were 0 bases for V and 7 bases for J; bases not matched to a gene: 3. Here the CDR3 reads CASSQEVGGEQYF. The CDR3 DNA reads TGCGCCAGCAGCCAAGAGGTCGGGGGGGAGCAGTACTTC.

This chain joins TRBV7-2 and TRBJ1-1; D gene unclear. The germline gives CDR1 SGHTA, CDR2 FQGNSA. Trimming shortened V by 2 bases and J by 1 base, and 8 bases separated the two germline ends. The CDR3 sequence is 14 residues long. CDR3: CASSLYSTNTEAFF. The CDR3 DNA reads TGTGCCAGCAGCTTATACAGCACGAACACTGAAGCTTTCTTT.

This clonotype has a handful of counts. CDR3 bases: TGTGCCAGCAGTTCACAGTCATCCATAGCCAAAAACATTCAGTACTTC. Translating gives CASSSQSSIAKNIQYF. The chain employs TRBV12-3 or TRBV12-4 and TRBJ2-4; D is unclear. V lost 4 bases, J lost 0 bases, and 13 bases lay in between. This CDR3 contains 16 residues.

This clonotype was seen only a few times. The CDR3 spells CASSLRMRNTEAFF. CDR3 in DNA: TGTGCCAGCAGCTTACGGATGCGCAACACTGAAGCTTTCTTT. The V call is TRBV11-1, the J call TRBJ1-1; D is uncertain. Germline lookup yields CDR1 SGHAT and CDR2 FQDESV (reference sequence). V was cut by 2 bases and J by 2 bases, with 9 bases left in between. The CDR3 loop spans 14 amino acids.

The chain has TRBV12-3 or TRBV12-4 and TRBJ2-1; D is unclear. The CDR3 sequence is 11 residues long. V was pared by 2 bases and J by 9 bases, with 5 bases between. The CDR3 reads CASSLKAEQFF. The CDR3, as DNA: TGTGCCAGCAGTTTAAAGGCTGAGCAGTTCTTC.

This clonotype showed up many times. The chain is built from TRBV20-1 and TRBJ2-5; either TRBD1 or TRBD2 may supply D (5 bases each). Germline V gives CDR1 DFQATT, CDR2 SNEGSKA (reference sequence). The length of the CDR3 is 14 residues. V dropped 6 bases and J dropped 5 bases, with 19 bases sitting between them. For the CDR3, the DNA is TGCAGTGCATCCCTTACAGGACTCCTTGAGACCCAGTACTTC. Protein sequence: CSASLTGLLETQYF.

This clonotype was counted only a few times. V is TRBV19 and J is TRBJ2-3; 9 nucleotides line up with TRBD1. CDR1 is LNHDA and CDR2 is SQIVND in the germline V gene (reference sequence). The CDR3 loop spans 15 amino acids. Trimming cost V 6 bases and J 5 bases; bases outside gene matches: 9. CDR3 residues: CASRGNRGQRDTQYF. CDR3 bases: TGTGCCAGTAGGGGGAACAGGGGGCAAAGAGATACGCAGTATTTT.

The chain is built from TRBV11-2 and TRBJ2-1, with 13 positions matching TRBD2. Germline V gene lookup returns CDR1 SGHAT and CDR2 FQNNGV. The ends lost 3 bases at V and 5 bases at J; junction bases unmatched: 16. The CDR3 consists of 20 residues. CDR3 nucleotide sequence: TGTGCCAGCAGCTTGTACCTGGTGGGACTAGCGGGATCTCCGAACAATGAGCAGTTCTTC. This translates into CASSLYLVGLAGSPNNEQFF.

This clonotype was picked up a small number of times. The V gene is TRBV10-3, the J gene TRBJ2-2; 13 nucleotides match TRBD2. The V and J ends lost 4 bases and 0 bases, in that order; junction bases with no gene match: 5. This CDR3 is built from 18 residues. CDR1 ENHRY and CDR2 SYGVKD come from the germline V gene. The CDR3: CAISVGTSGIANTGELFF. CDR3 bases: TGTGCCATCAGTGTAGGGACTAGCGGGATTGCGAACACCGGGGAGCTGTTTTTT.

This clonotype was counted ten times or more. The chain employs TRBV11-1 and TRBJ2-3; 13 bases line up with TRBD2. CDR1 and CDR2 (germline): SGHAT, FQDESV (reference sequence). This CDR3 region has 20 residues. J gave up 1 base and V 4 bases, and 14 bases lay outside the gene matches. The DNA for the CDR3 is TGTGCCAGCAGCTCCAAAAGGGGACTAGCGGGGAGAGGTGGCACAGATACGCAGTATTTT. As protein: CASSSKRGLAGRGGTDTQYF.

This chain connects TRBV7-6 to TRBJ2-7, with TRBD1 as a possible D gene (6 bases). CDR1 and CDR2 from the germline V gene are SGHVS and FNYEAQ. With 5 bases removed from V and 7 bases from J, the gap between germline ends came to 18 bases. This CDR3 region has 14 residues. DNA for the CDR3: TGTGCCAGCAGCCCGCTGACAGGTCCTACGGAGCAGTACTTC. Translating gives CASSPLTGPTEQYF.

V gene TRBV11-3 combines with J gene TRBJ2-2; possibly TRBD2 for D (6 bases). V lost 6 bases, J lost 4 bases, and 18 bases lay in between. The germline CDR1 and CDR2 sequences are SGHNT and YENEEA. The CDR3 extends over 16 amino acids. The CDR3 here is CASSKTGPGGTGELFF. Here the CDR3 DNA reads TGTGCCAGCAGTAAAACCGGGCCCGGGGGCACCGGGGAGCTGTTTTTT.

Only a few counts were recorded for this clonotype. The chain joins TRBV6-6 to TRBJ1-1; D is unclear. The CDR3 is made up of 12 amino acids. Trimming left V 6 bases short and J 7 bases short, with 12 bases between. CDR1 MNHNY and CDR2 SVGAGI come from the germline V gene (reference sequence). The CDR3 spells CASSPSGIEAFF. CDR3 in DNA: TGTGCCAGCAGCCCGTCCGGGATTGAAGCTTTCTTT.